Below, 25 T cell receptor beta chains from the same sample are listed, as sequenced in a study of cytomegalovirus exposure and HLA in healthy donors. PCR involved 60 Vbeta and 13 Jbeta primers. Data came from immunoSEQ multiplex PCR; TCRdb stores just in-frame clones and leaves some out. Seen here are under 200,000 clones, over 65% observed once, and the top ten hold around 1.9%. Sequencing input: PBMCs. These receptors were taken from a woman between 25 and 40 years old in good health and CMV-seronegative.

The rearrangement uses TRBV19 and TRBJ2-2; a possible D gene is TRBD1 (5 bases). From germline, CDR1 is LNHDA and CDR2 SQIVND (reference sequence). There are 15 residues in the CDR3. Deletions cut 3 bases from V and 7 bases from J, with 15 bases between. The DNA of the CDR3 is TGTGCCAGTAGTATTGCCAGGGTGAATGGCGGGGAGCTGTTTTTT. It translates to CASSIARVNGGELFF.

The gene calls are TRBV10-3 and TRBJ2-1, with 7 bases that match TRBD1. V lost 2 bases, J lost 3 bases, and 1 base stayed unmatched. Germline values: CDR1 ENHRY, CDR2 SYGVKD. This CDR3 region has 14 residues. The CDR3 sequence is CAISEGQDYNEQFF. The CDR3 region has the DNA TGTGCCATCAGTGAGGGACAGGACTACAATGAGCAGTTCTTC.

V and J are TRBV30 and TRBJ2-7; 13 bases align to TRBD2. In germline, CDR1 is GTSNPN, CDR2 SVGIG (reference sequence). The CDR3 contains 18 residues. Losses at the gene ends were 0 bases for V and 7 bases for J; bases not matched to a gene: 15. CDR3 amino acids: CAWSVLETSGRARREQYF. CDR3 coding DNA: TGTGCCTGGAGTGTACTTGAAACTAGCGGGAGGGCCCGGCGGGAGCAGTACTTC.

The J gene is TRBJ1-2, the V gene TRBV7-8; 9 bases fit TRBD1. Germline assignment: CDR1 SGHVS and CDR2 FQNEAQ. The V and J ends lost 5 bases and 4 bases, in that order; junction bases with no gene match: 8. This CDR3 spans 15 amino acids. The CDR3 DNA sequence: TGTGCCAGCAGCCATTACAGGGGGCAGGGCTATGGCTACACCTTC. Translation: CASSHYRGQGYGYTF.

V and J are TRBV11-2 and TRBJ2-3; 13 bases are a match to TRBD2. Germline V gene data show CDR1 as SGHAT and CDR2 as FQNNGV. V was pared by 5 bases and J by 0 bases, with 5 bases of the junction left unmatched. The CDR3 runs to 17 residues. CDR3 in DNA: TGTGCCAGCAGCCTTCGGGGACTAGCGGGGAGCACAGATACGCAGTATTTT. Translating it yields CASSLRGLAGSTDTQYF.

This clone was observed a handful of times. The chain is built from TRBV2 and TRBJ2-7; D remains unclear. Trimming stripped 5 bases from V and 7 bases from J, with 6 bases between. Germline CDR1 is SNHLY and CDR2 is FYNNEI. CDR3 length equals 10 residues. The CDR3 loop is CASSPPEQYF. In DNA form, the CDR3 reads TGTGCCAGCAGTCCCCCTGAGCAGTACTTC.

The chain uses TRBV19 and TRBJ1-2; TRBD1 matches 10 bases. Germline CDR1 reads LNHDA; CDR2 reads SQIVND (reference sequence). V was pared by 5 bases and J by 5 bases, with 8 bases of the junction left unmatched. This CDR3 has 15 residues. The CDR3 DNA is TGTGCCAGTAGTCCCGGACAGGGGGATTATTATGGCTACACCTTC. Protein sequence: CASSPGQGDYYGYTF.

The chain carries TRBV4-1 and TRBJ1-2, with TRBD1 matching over 9 bases. This CDR3 spans 16 amino acids. Germline V gene data show CDR1 as MGHRA and CDR2 as YSYEKL. The junction had 12 bases not matched to a gene; V was cut back by 4 bases and J by 6 bases. The CDR3 reads CASSLIMGDRVNGYTF. The CDR3 coding sequence is TGCGCCAGCAGCCTCATTATGGGGGACAGGGTTAATGGCTACACCTTC.

The chain uses TRBV6-5 and TRBJ1-1; D is undetermined. V was cut by 1 base and J by 1 base, with 13 bases left in between. CDR3 size: 16 residues. From germline, CDR1 is MNHEY and CDR2 SVGAGI. The CDR3 loop reads CASSYLEASPNTEAFF. Written as DNA, the CDR3 is TGTGCCAGCAGTTACTTAGAGGCGTCCCCGAACACTGAAGCTTTCTTT.

This clone appeared a single time. The chain uses TRBV11-1 and TRBJ2-7; 10 nucleotides align to TRBD2. The CDR3 sequence is 15 residues long. Germline V gene lookup returns CDR1 SGHAT and CDR2 FQDESV (reference sequence). Trimming took 4 bases from V and 3 from J; bases not matched to a gene: 6. In nucleotides, the CDR3 is TGTGCCAGCAGCTCCGCTGGACTAGCGGACTACGAGCAGTACTTC. This gives the protein CASSSAGLADYEQYF.

In this sample, this clone turned up once. The rearrangement links TRBV2 to TRBJ2-1, with TRBD1 as a possible D gene (6 bases). V lost 5 bases and J 4 bases, leaving 18 bases between the germline ends. The V gene's germline CDR1 is SNHLY and CDR2 FYNNEI. The CDR3 is 16 amino acids. The CDR3 DNA reads as TGTGCCAGCAGTCGTAATACCCCGACAGGTTACAATGAGCAGTTCTTC. The encoded protein is CASSRNTPTGYNEQFF.

The gene calls are TRBV7-2 and TRBJ2-7, with D perhaps TRBD1 (6 bases). Germline CDR1 is SGHTA and CDR2 is FQGNSA. CDR3 length: 15 residues. With 5 bases removed from V and 0 bases from J, the gap between germline ends came to 14 bases. CDR3 in DNA: TGTGCCAGCAGCCGATCGACAGGAAGCTCCTACGAGCAGTACTTC. It encodes CASSRSTGSSYEQYF.

V gene TRBV9 combines with J gene TRBJ2-3; D gene uncertain. The CDR3 has 15 amino acids. Germline loops: CDR1 SGDLS, CDR2 YYNGEE. Trimming cost V 7 bases and J 2 bases, with 17 bases left between them. CDR3 bases: TGTGCCAGCGCCGGTAGTGCGCGTTACACAGATACGCAGTATTTT. This translates into CASAGSARYTDTQYF.

The chain joins TRBV9 to TRBJ2-2; 13 bases are shared with TRBD2. CDR1 and CDR2 from the germline V gene are SGDLS and YYNGEE. With 4 bases clipped from V and 1 base from J, the junction kept 7 bases outside the gene matches. The CDR3 spans 18 residues. This CDR3 is CASSLGLAGEWNTGELFF. The CDR3 DNA sequence: TGTGCCAGCAGCCTCGGACTAGCGGGAGAATGGAACACCGGGGAGCTGTTTTTT.

This chain uses TRBV7-2 with TRBJ1-2; 9 bases align to TRBD1. Germline V gene data show CDR1 as SGHTA and CDR2 as FQGNSA. Germline trimming cut 5 bases from V and 5 bases from J; bases unmatched to any gene: 9. The CDR3 is 15 residues long. This chain's CDR3 is CASSAGDRVVYGYTF. Here the CDR3 DNA reads TGTGCCAGCAGCGCCGGGGACAGGGTTGTGTATGGCTACACCTTC.

The rearrangement uses TRBV7-9 and TRBJ2-3, with a weak D call TRBD1 (5 bases). Germline CDR1 and CDR2: SEHNR and FQNEAQ (reference sequence). CDR3 size: 16 residues. V lost 1 base, J lost 4 bases, and 15 bases lay in between. The CDR3 nucleotides read TGTGCCAGCAGCTTAGAGGGGCATTCTATTCCAGATACGCAGTATTTT. Protein sequence: CASSLEGHSIPDTQYF. Looking up the rest from reference TRBV7-9 and TRBJ2-3 gives the full variable domain: DTGVSQNPRHKITKRGQNVTFRCDPISEHNRLYWYRQTLGQGPEFLTYFQNEAQLEKSRLLSDRFSAERPKGSFSTLEIQRTEQGDSAMYLCASSLEGHSIPDTQYFGPGTRLTVL.

This clone was picked up one time. The chain couples TRBV7-3 to TRBJ1-2, with a tentative D call TRBD1 (5 bases). Germline V CDR1 and CDR2: SGHTA, FQGTGA. Trimming removed 1 base from V and 3 bases from J, with 12 bases in between. The CDR3 is 15 residues long. CDR3 region: CASSLKVGGDYGYTF. CDR3 DNA: TGTGCCAGCAGCTTAAAAGTTGGAGGGGACTATGGCTACACCTTC. The variable domain in full, completed from reference TRBV7-3 and TRBJ1-2, reads GAGVSQTPSNKVTEKGKYVELRCDPISGHTALYWYRQSLGQGPEFLIYFQGTGAADDSGLPNDRFFAVRPEGSVSTLKIQRTERGDSAVYLCASSLKVGGDYGYTFGSGTRLTVV.

The rearrangement joins TRBV29-1 to TRBJ2-3; D is perhaps TRBD1 (6 bases). There are 15 residues in the CDR3. Germline-derived CDR1 and CDR2 are SQVTM and ANQGSEA. V was pared by 8 bases and J by 0 bases, with 18 bases between. The CDR3 sequence: CSSDSLFPSTDTQYF. The CDR3 nucleotides are TGCAGCTCGGACAGCTTATTCCCCAGCACAGATACGCAGTATTTT.

This clone was detected once. The chain employs TRBV7-3 and TRBJ2-1; 7 nucleotides agree with TRBD2. The V gene's germline CDR1 is SGHTA and CDR2 FQGTGA. The J segment lost 8 bases and the V segment lost 1 base, leaving 14 bases of the junction unmatched. The CDR3 is 17 amino acids. CDR3 nucleotide sequence: TGTGCCAGCAGCTTAAGTCCGAACGTCCTAGCGGTGGATGAGCAGTTCTTC. Translation: CASSLSPNVLAVDEQFF.

The V and J genes are TRBV15 and TRBJ2-1, with 8 bases lining up with TRBD1. This CDR3 comprises 15 residues. Looked up from germline, CDR1 is LNHNV and CDR2 is YYDKDF (reference sequence). The trim removed 5 bases at V and 7 bases at J, leaving 10 bases unmatched. The CDR3 here is CATSPRQGLPNEQFF. CDR3 sequence (DNA): TGTGCCACCAGCCCCCGACAGGGGCTCCCAAATGAGCAGTTCTTC.

The rearrangement uses TRBV6-5 and TRBJ2-2, with 12 bases aligning to TRBD1. The CDR3 is 14 residues long. Germline V gene lookup returns CDR1 MNHEY and CDR2 SVGAGI. Germline trimming cut 6 bases from V and 7 bases from J; bases unmatched to any gene: 3. CDR3 DNA sequence: TGTGCCAGCAGGGGACAGGGGGCTAGCGGGGAGCTGTTTTTT. It is translated as CASRGQGASGELFF.

This clone was recorded only once. The genes are TRBV7-9 and TRBJ2-1, with a tentative D call TRBD2 (6 bases). The CDR3 extends over 12 amino acids. Trimming took 5 bases from V and 9 from J, leaving 11 bases between them. Germline-derived CDR1 and CDR2 are SEHNR and FQNEAQ (reference sequence). The CDR3 protein is CASSRQRVEQFF. Here the CDR3 DNA reads TGTGCCAGCAGCAGACAGCGGGTTGAGCAGTTCTTC.

This chain connects TRBV27 to TRBJ2-3, with no clear D. There are 11 residues in the CDR3. CDR1 is MNHEY, CDR2 SMNVEV, per germline (reference sequence). The V and J ends lost 6 bases and 2 bases respectively, with 3 bases between them. CDR3 DNA sequence: TGTGCCAGCAGGTACACAGATACGCAGTATTTT. This gives the protein CASRYTDTQYF.

The chain recombines TRBV28 with TRBJ2-2; 14 bases are a match to TRBD2. Trimming took 6 bases from V and 4 from J; bases not matched to a gene: 4. The CDR3 runs 16 residues. Germline assignment: CDR1 MDHEN and CDR2 SYDVKM. The DNA of the CDR3 is TGTGCCAGCAGACCCGGACTAGCGGGGGGCACCGGGGAGCTGTTTTTT. This encodes CASRPGLAGGTGELFF.

V and J are TRBV30 and TRBJ1-2; tentatively, D is TRBD1 (6 bases). Trimming removed 2 bases at V and 5 bases at J, with 12 bases between. CDR1 and CDR2 from the germline V gene are GTSNPN and SVGIG (reference sequence). The CDR3 totals 13 residues. DNA of the CDR3: TGTGCCTGGAGTTACAGGGCGAAATATGGCTACACCTTC. It translates to CAWSYRAKYGYTF.